This TCR beta chain was recovered during a study of shared clonotypes between healthy human individuals. The repertoire was sequenced with immunoSEQ multiplex PCR; TCRdb's copy has only in-frame clones and lacks some. Of 600,000 to 750,000 clones listed, more than 70% are singletons. The trim removed 4 bases at V and 11 bases at J, leaving 9 bases unmatched. This CDR3 comprises 15 residues. Germline V gives CDR1 SGHTA, CDR2 FQGNSA. The sequenced sample consisted of memory CD4+ T cells sorted from blood. This sample's subset: CD45RA-negative fraction. The chain combines TRBV7-2 with TRBJ1-6; 9 bases are a match to TRBD1. The receptor's source is a woman aged 30 to 39 in good health. The CDR3 here is CASSSRTGATAPLHF. CDR3 bases: TGTGCCAGCAGCTCCAGGACAGGGGCTACTGCACCCCTCCACTTT.